This TCR beta chain is from a study of response to subunit inactivated influenza vaccine. TCRdb reprocessed the RT-PCR reads with MiXCR, giving one entry per CDR3 protein. Here the sample spans 500,000 to 700,000 distinct CDR3 sequences, around a quarter being singletons. This sample also belongs to another study, concerning T cells expressing NK-cell markers. That report adds: UMIs accompanied the 5'RACE template switching by which TCR beta cDNA was made. The leading position in the CD3+CD56-NKG2C+ fraction of several donors also went to these clonotypes.

The receptor was derived from a man over 45 who received an inactivated influenza vaccine. The sample in question was CD4+ T cells sorted from PBMCs, obtained less than 13 days after vaccination.

CDR3 coding DNA: TGTGCCACCAGCACGTGGGACAGTAATGAAAAACTGTTTTTT. The encoded protein is CATSTWDSNEKLFF. The chain uses TRBV15 and TRBJ1-4, with 7 bases identical to TRBD1. The V gene end was trimmed by 4 bases and the J gene end by 4 bases; junction bases not matched to a gene: 3. Germline V gene lookup returns CDR1 LNHNV and CDR2 YYDKDF (reference sequence). This CDR3 has 14 amino acids.